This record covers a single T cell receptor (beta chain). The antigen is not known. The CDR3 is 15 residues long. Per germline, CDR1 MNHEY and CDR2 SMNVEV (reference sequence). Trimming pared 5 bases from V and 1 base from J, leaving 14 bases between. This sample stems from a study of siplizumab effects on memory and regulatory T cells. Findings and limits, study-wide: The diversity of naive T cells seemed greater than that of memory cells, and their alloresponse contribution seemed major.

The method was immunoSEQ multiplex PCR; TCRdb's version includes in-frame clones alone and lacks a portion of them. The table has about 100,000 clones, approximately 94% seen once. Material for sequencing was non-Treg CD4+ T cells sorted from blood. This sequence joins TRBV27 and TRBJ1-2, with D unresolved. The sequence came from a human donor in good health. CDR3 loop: CASSPGRTHNYGYTF. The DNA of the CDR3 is TGTGCCAGCAGTCCCGGACGGACTCATAACTATGGCTACACCTTC.